This T cell receptor (beta chain) appears in the sequencing data of a study of blood T cell repertoires in COVID-19. About the research overall: Collection of acute and convalescent COVID-19 samples took place in the United States, Italy and Spain. From T cells, B-cell-depleted T cells, or PBMCs came the material, which was cDNA or gDNA.

Original methodology: Reference gene primers were amplified, and this amplification served to estimate nucleated cell counts. The protocol was immunoSEQ multiplex PCR, while the TCRdb copy is restricted to in-frame clones and leaves out a portion. V and J calls and clone size are given by that table; D and trimming were obtained from the DNA. The sample contains 60,000 to 75,000 clones, 88% of which appear only once. The CDR3 runs to 14 residues. CDR1 is SGHRS, CDR2 YFSETQ, per germline. J gave up 4 bases and V 0 bases, and 1 base lay outside the gene matches. The sequence was collected from a human donor in a cohort sampled during active COVID-19. The chain joins TRBV5-1 to TRBJ2-3; 8 bases are a match to TRBD2. The sample comprised peripheral blood. CDR3 sequence (DNA): TGCGCCAGCAGCTTGGAGGGACTAGCAGATACGCAGTATTTT. It is translated as CASSLEGLADTQYF.